One T cell receptor (beta chain) is described in this entry. The protocol was immunoSEQ multiplex PCR, while the TCRdb copy is restricted to in-frame clones and leaves out a portion. The sample shows around 160,000 clones, 84% of them seen only once. The data were obtained in a study of blood T cell repertoires in COVID-19. V gave up 0 bases and J gave up 5 bases; unmatched junction bases: 2. Germline V gene lookup returns CDR1 LGHDT and CDR2 YNNKEL (reference sequence). This CDR3 has 14 amino acids. Sequenced input: PBMCs or T cells enriched from blood (not recorded which). The clonotype comes from a woman in her forties or fifties who had been exposed to COVID-19. J is TRBJ2-5 and V is TRBV3-1 (or the pseudogene TRBV3-2), with 8 bases lining up with TRBD2. CDR3 in amino acids: CASSQDQRGETQYF. The CDR3 coding sequence is TGTGCCAGCAGCCAAGATCAGCGGGGGGAGACCCAGTACTTC.